What follows are 14 T cell receptor beta chains derived from one specimen sequenced in a study of T cells in Graves' hyperthyroidism and ophthalmopathy. The investigators amplified TCR beta CDR3 regions from RNA transcripts. During a first-round RT-PCR of the TCR CDR3, the HTBI primer set was used. Using its own MiXCR run on the multiplex PCR reads, TCRdb lists one record per CDR3 protein. The sample records 340,000 or so distinct CDR3 sequences, 18% being singletons. What was sequenced was blood. Receptors originate from a woman in her 50s with Graves' hyperthyroidism.

This clonotype was seen more than once but under ten times. The chain joins TRBV7-3 to TRBJ2-1; the match to TRBD2 covers 7 bases. The CDR3 runs 16 residues. Germline V CDR1 and CDR2: SGHTA, FQGTGA. V lost 0 bases, J lost 3 bases, and 5 bases stayed unmatched. CDR3 sequence (DNA): TGTGCCAGCAGCTTAACCCTAGCGGACGGCTACAATGAGCAGTTCTTC. It encodes CASSLTLADGYNEQFF.

This clonotype turned up a few times. The V gene is TRBV18, the J gene TRBJ2-3; possible D gene TRBD1, 6 bases. Germline CDR1 reads KGHSH; CDR2 reads LQKENI. V was pared by 5 bases and J by 0 bases, with 12 bases between. The CDR3 is made up of 15 amino acids. The CDR3 spells CASSMDRASTDTQYF. The CDR3 coding sequence is TGTGCCAGCTCAATGGACAGAGCTAGCACAGATACGCAGTATTTT.

The V and J genes are TRBV4-1 and TRBJ2-3; no clear D. CDR1 and CDR2 (germline): MGHRA, YSYEKL. This CDR3 is built from 15 residues. The V and J ends lost 1 base and 3 bases respectively, with 11 bases between them. The CDR3 DNA reads TGCGCCAGCAGCCAAGGGGAAGATGGAACAGATACGCAGTATTTT. It translates to CASSQGEDGTDTQYF.

This clonotype appeared many times. The V call is TRBV6-2 or TRBV6-3, the J call TRBJ2-3; D gene ambiguous. Trimming cost V 2 bases and J 6 bases, with 3 bases left between them. This CDR3 is built from 11 residues. From germline, CDR1 is MNHEY and CDR2 SVGEGT. CDR3 DNA: TGTGCCAGCAGTTACCCGGATACGCAGTATTTT. Amino acid sequence: CASSYPDTQYF.

This clonotype was observed a handful of times. The chain recombines TRBV10-3 with TRBJ2-7; D is possibly TRBD1 or TRBD2 (6 bases each). The CDR3 consists of 14 residues. Trimming pared 1 base from V and 6 bases from J, leaving 13 bases between. Per germline, CDR1 ENHRY and CDR2 SYGVKD. The CDR3 DNA sequence: TGTGCCATCAGTGAGTTCGGGGGCGTCTCCGAGCAGTACGTC. It encodes CAISEFGGVSEQYV.

This CDR3 is CASSQIGAGHPETQYF. DNA of the CDR3: TGTGCCAGCAGCCAGATTGGGGCGGGACATCCCGAGACCCAGTACTTC. The V and J genes are TRBV3-1 and TRBJ2-5; D tentatively fits TRBD1 or TRBD2 (6 bases each). The germline V and J ends were trimmed by 3 bases and 5 bases, with 19 bases remaining between them. Germline V gene sequence: CDR1 LGHDT, CDR2 YNNKEL (reference sequence). The CDR3 is made up of 16 amino acids.

The V gene is TRBV11-3, the J gene TRBJ2-2; D gene unclear. The CDR3 extends over 16 amino acids. The V gene's germline CDR1 is SGHNT and CDR2 YENEEA. V lost 3 bases and J 0 bases, leaving 11 bases between the germline ends. The CDR3 DNA reads as TGTGCCAGCAGCTTTGGCAGTATCGCGAACACCGGGGAGCTGTTTTTT. This gives the protein CASSFGSIANTGELFF.

As regards this clonotype: A clone one base away is much larger, so this may be a read error. The chain has TRBV6-2 or TRBV6-3 and TRBJ1-1; tentatively, D is TRBD1 (5 bases). The CDR3 has 14 amino acids. The germline V gene encodes CDR1 MNHEY and CDR2 SVGEGT. V was trimmed by 6 bases and J by 1 base, leaving 12 bases between them. The CDR3 protein is CASREGRRNTEAFF. The CDR3 DNA follows: TGTGCCAGCAGAGAGGGACGGAGGAACACTGAAGCTTTCTTT.

This clonotype was recorded many times. The J gene is TRBJ2-1, the V gene TRBV5-1; a weak D match, TRBD2 (5 bases). The CDR3 spans 16 residues. V lost 0 bases to trimming and J lost 0 bases, with 10 bases between them. Per germline, CDR1 SGHRS and CDR2 YFSETQ. CDR3 sequence reads: CASSLAGGSSYNEQFF. CDR3 DNA sequence: TGCGCCAGCAGCTTGGCCGGAGGAAGCTCCTACAATGAGCAGTTCTTC.

In its sample, this clonotype was seen many times. The V gene is TRBV6-6, the J gene TRBJ2-3; the D is unclear. Germline CDR1 and CDR2: MNHNY and SVGAGI (reference sequence). The CDR3 is 15 residues long. V gave up 2 bases and J gave up 0 bases, with 9 bases separating them. CDR3 nucleotide sequence: TGTGCCAGCAGTTACGTGGCAGATAGCACAGATACGCAGTATTTT. This encodes CASSYVADSTDTQYF.

As to this clonotype: One base away lies a much larger clone, so this may be a sequencing read error. The chain joins TRBV5-1 to TRBJ1-5; D is perhaps TRBD1 (5 bases). The CDR3 contains 16 residues. Trimming cost V 0 bases and J 3 bases, with 13 bases left between them. CDR1 SGHRS and CDR2 YFSETQ come from the germline V gene. DNA of the CDR3: TGCGCCAGCAGCTTGGAGCCAGGGAATAACAATCAGCCCCAGCATTTT. It codes for CASSLEPGNNNQPQHF.

Only a few counts were recorded for this clonotype. The chain combines TRBV12-5 with TRBJ1-1; D ambiguous. The germline V gene has CDR1 LGHNT and CDR2 FRNRAP. With 2 bases removed from V and 2 bases from J, the gap between germline ends came to 0 bases. The CDR3 is 11 amino acids. The CDR3 loop reads CASGLNTEAFF. The CDR3 DNA reads as TGTGCTAGTGGTTTGAACACTGAAGCTTTCTTT.

This clonotype has more than one count but fewer than ten. The V and J genes are TRBV27 and TRBJ2-1; D is perhaps TRBD1 (10 bases). V was cut by 8 bases and J by 0 bases, with 20 bases left in between. The CDR3 spans 17 residues. Germline lookup yields CDR1 MNHEY and CDR2 SMNVEV (reference sequence). The CDR3 sequence: CASRQGATSGSYNEQFF. The CDR3 coding sequence is TGTGCCAGCCGACAGGGGGCGACTAGCGGCTCCTACAATGAGCAGTTCTTC.

This clonotype was seen a few times. The J gene is TRBJ1-1, the V gene TRBV19; TRBD1 matches 8 bases. The CDR3 contains 14 residues. CDR1 and CDR2 (germline): LNHDA, SQIVND (reference sequence). V gave up 7 bases and J gave up 2 bases; unmatched junction bases: 6. The CDR3 region is CASTQQGENTEAFF. In nucleotides, the CDR3 is TGTGCCAGTACCCAACAGGGGGAAAACACTGAAGCTTTCTTT.